Listed below are T cell receptor beta chains from one sample, sequenced in a study of tumor-infiltrating lymphocytes in glioblastoma multiforme. From the multiplex PCR reads, TCRdb called clonotypes with MiXCR, one entry per CDR3 protein. Found here are about 12,000 distinct CDR3 sequences, 64% of them singletons; the top ten hold less than 35%. Sequences were obtained from brain tumor tissue. These receptors all come from a male donor with glioblastoma. The CDR3 runs from the conserved cysteine through the conserved F or W. Some rows mark clone size as missing; the rest say once, few, many or name a class of expanded clone.

CASSRQAGGGGSYNEQFF,-,TRBJ2-1,TRBV11-1
CATSGGDYGSTF,once,TRBJ1-2,TRBV10-3
CASSWTSGSQHNGQFF,-,TRBJ2-1,TRBV5-6
CASSLYLDYEQYF,-,TRBJ2-7,TRBV7-3
CASGSTGGPTAQYF,many,TRBJ2-3,TRBV12-3/TRBV12-4
CASSQALRLVGRYDEQFF,-,TRBJ2-1,TRBV4-2
CASSYRQDTSDVQYF,-,TRBJ2-3,TRBV6-6
CSAAKESISSEQYF,-,TRBJ2-7,TRBV20-1
CASTLTEPLNEQYF,-,TRBJ2-7,TRBV12-3/TRBV12-4
CASRPSGRGYEQYF,-,TRBJ2-7,TRBV12-3/TRBV12-4
CASSSFWTGGGNEQFF,once,TRBJ2-1,TRBV11-2
CASSLDLAAGGNNEQFF,large,TRBJ2-1,TRBV28
CASSLDRGNVNEQFF,-,TRBJ2-1,TRBV11-2
CVSSLDPAARGNNEQFF,-,TRBJ2-1,TRBV28
CSASEGMGERQETQYF,-,TRBJ2-5,TRBV20-1
CAVTSGRAVDEQCF,-,TRBJ2-7,TRBV10-3